The rows below give T cell receptor beta chains drawn from one sample of a study of cytomegalovirus exposure and HLA in healthy donors. Profiled with immunoSEQ multiplex PCR; TCRdb holds only in-frame clones, not every one. This table holds about 120,000 clones, 77% found once. The sample was PBMCs. Receptors originate from a human donor in good health. Both conserved end residues are part of each CDR3. The D gene is left open where the match is weak. The size entry is marked missing in some rows and otherwise reads once, few, many or a size class.

J gene,V gene,clone size,CDR3 length,D gene,CDR3 protein,CDR3 DNA
TRBJ1-1,TRBV28,.,16,TRBD1,CASEPDRGTLNTEAFF,TGTGCCAGCGAACCTGACAGGGGGACCTTGAACACTGAAGCTTTCTTT
TRBJ2-3,TRBV15,once,12,TRBD2,CATREVTDTQYF,TGTGCCACCCGGGAGGTCACAGATACGCAGTATTTT
TRBJ2-5,TRBV7-7,.,13,.,CASSPLGEETQYF,TGTGCTAGCAGCCCCCTCGGGGAAGAGACCCAGTACTTC
TRBJ2-7,TRBV5-1,.,15,TRBD2,CASSSVGSGKYEQYF,TGCGCCAGCAGCTCAGTTGGCAGCGGGAAGTACGAGCAGTACTTC
TRBJ1-2,TRBV19,.,15,.,CASSIKGPINYGYTF,TGTGCCAGTAGTATAAAGGGGCCTATTAACTATGGCTACACCTTC
TRBJ2-1,TRBV14,few,15,TRBD2,CASSQDLAGINEQFF,TGTGCCAGCAGCCAAGATCTAGCGGGTATCAATGAGCAGTTCTTC
TRBJ2-1,TRBV6-5,.,16,.,CASSSPKRLAYNEQFF,TGTGCCAGCAGTTCCCCAAAAAGACTAGCCTACAATGAGCAGTTCTTC
TRBJ2-7,TRBV5-1,.,16,TRBD2,CASSPVPSGTTYEQYF,TGCGCCAGCAGCCCGGTCCCTAGCGGTACTACCTACGAGCAGTACTTC
TRBJ2-1,TRBV11-3,few,17,TRBD2,CASSLSGSGAGDNEQFF,TGTGCCAGCAGCCTATCGGGGTCGGGAGCGGGAGACAATGAGCAGTTCTTC
TRBJ2-2,TRBV9,few,12,.,CASSVSGGELFF,TGTGCCAGCAGCGTATCAGGCGGGGAGCTGTTTTTT
TRBJ1-2,TRBV10-3,.,13,.,CAISDSGVYGYTF,TGTGCCATCAGTGACTCGGGAGTCTATGGCTACACCTTC
TRBJ1-1,TRBV6-5,.,13,.,CASNGGMNTEAFF,TGTGCCAGCAACGGGGGAATGAACACTGAAGCTTTCTTT
TRBJ1-2,TRBV9,.,16,.,CASSVVGYGGNYGYTF,TGTGCCAGCAGCGTAGTTGGTTATGGGGGCAACTATGGCTACACCTTC
TRBJ2-3,TRBV7-9,.,16,TRBD2,CASSTTGTIGTDTQYF,TGTGCCAGCAGCACGACCGGGACTATAGGCACAGATACGCAGTATTTT
TRBJ2-3,TRBV5-1,.,17,TRBD2,CASSPSTSGRYTDTQYF,TGCGCCAGCAGCCCCTCGACTAGCGGGAGGTACACAGATACGCAGTATTTT
TRBJ2-1,TRBV7-2,.,15,TRBD2,CASSWTSGSSDEQFF,TGTGCCAGCAGTTGGACTAGCGGGAGTTCGGACGAGCAGTTCTTC
TRBJ1-5,TRBV27,.,13,.,CASSFLSNQPQHF,TGTGCCAGCAGTTTCTTAAGCAATCAGCCCCAGCATTTT
TRBJ1-1,TRBV18,once,15,TRBD1,CASSQNRDRYLEAFF,TGTGCCAGCTCACAGAACCGGGACAGATACCTTGAAGCTTTCTTT
TRBJ1-2,TRBV28,few,15,TRBD1,CASRPPGQGVNGYTF,TGTGCCAGCAGACCCCCGGGACAGGGGGTAAATGGCTACACCTTC
TRBJ2-7,TRBV5-1,.,16,.,CASSLVGGTHAYEQYF,TGCGCCAGCAGCTTGGTGGGAGGGACACACGCCTACGAGCAGTACTTC
TRBJ2-7,TRBV28,once,14,.,CASSSVVPPYEQYF,TGTGCCAGCAGTTCGGTGGTCCCCCCCTACGAGCAGTACTTC
TRBJ2-3,TRBV9,.,16,.,CASSVEGTGGTDTQYF,TGTGCCAGCAGCGTAGAGGGGACTGGAGGAACAGATACGCAGTATTTT
TRBJ2-5,TRBV5-4,.,15,TRBD1,CASSPRQGATETQYF,TGTGCCAGCAGCCCCCGACAGGGGGCAACTGAGACCCAGTACTTC
TRBJ2-1,TRBV19,.,13,TRBD2,CASSGGYYNEQFF,TGTGCCAGTAGCGGGGGGTACTACAATGAGCAGTTCTTC
TRBJ1-3,TRBV27,.,16,.,CASSLSGPVSGNTIYF,TGTGCCAGCAGTTTATCGGGGCCGGTATCCGGAAACACCATATATTTT
TRBJ1-6,TRBV28,.,18,.,CASSPTPWVEGENLALHF,TGTGCCAGCAGTCCAACCCCCTGGGTAGAGGGGGAAAATCTAGCCCTCCACTTT
TRBJ1-4,TRBV25-1,once,12,.,CASRQGWEKLFF,TGTGCCAGCAGGCAGGGTTGGGAAAAACTGTTTTTT
TRBJ1-2,TRBV19,.,13,.,CASLQVEGSGYTF,TGTGCCAGCCTCCAGGTGGAGGGAAGTGGCTACACCTTC
TRBJ2-7,TRBV27,few,16,.,CASSPLSGDGEKEQYF,TGTGCCAGCAGTCCCCTTTCGGGGGACGGAGAGAAAGAGCAGTACTTC
TRBJ1-1,TRBV19,.,17,.,CASTSPAWGVPNTEAFF,TGTGCCAGTACTTCCCCTGCTTGGGGGGTCCCGAACACTGAAGCTTTCTTT
TRBJ2-7,TRBV28,.,15,.,CASSPSAGFSYEQYF,TGTGCCAGCAGTCCCTCCGCCGGGTTTTCCTACGAGCAGTACTTC
TRBJ1-1,TRBV28,.,15,.,CASTTQETMNTEAFF,TGTGCCAGCACAACCCAGGAAACAATGAACACTGAAGCTTTCTTT
TRBJ2-3,TRBV18,.,17,.,CASSYSDSRGDTDTQYF,TGTGCCAGCTCCTATTCCGATTCGCGGGGAGACACAGATACGCAGTATTTT
TRBJ2-4,TRBV5-1,.,16,.,CASSFWAGGAKNIQYF,TGCGCCAGCAGCTTCTGGGCCGGGGGAGCCAAAAACATTCAGTACTTC
TRBJ2-7,TRBV6-1,.,13,.,CASSFHQAYEQYF,TGTGCCAGCAGTTTCCATCAGGCTTACGAGCAGTACTTC
TRBJ2-1,TRBV5-4,.,16,TRBD2,CASSFRLAGDYNEQFF,TGTGCCAGCAGCTTCAGACTAGCGGGTGACTACAATGAGCAGTTCTTC
TRBJ2-1,TRBV6-5,.,16,.,CASSYGLTPIRGEQFF,TGTGCCAGCAGTTACGGCCTAACCCCCATCCGGGGTGAGCAGTTCTTC
TRBJ1-1,TRBV4-1,few,16,.,CASSTMISLVNTEAFF,TGCGCCAGCAGCACAATGATCTCCCTCGTTAACACTGAAGCTTTCTTT
TRBJ2-7,TRBV29-1,.,12,.,CSVARGDYEQYF,TGCAGCGTTGCCAGGGGTGACTACGAGCAGTACTTC
TRBJ1-1,TRBV28,.,13,.,CASGARRREEAFF,TGTGCCAGCGGGGCGAGGCGACGGGAGGAGGCTTTCTTT
TRBJ1-2,TRBV19,.,17,TRBD1,CASSSGTGFSTNYGYTF,TGTGCCAGTTCCTCCGGGACAGGTTTTTCTACTAACTATGGCTACACCTTC
TRBJ2-1,TRBV9,few,16,TRBD1,CASSGLRDSSYNEQFF,TGTGCCAGCAGCGGCCTACGGGACAGTTCCTACAATGAGCAGTTCTTC
TRBJ2-5,TRBV5-1,.,15,TRBD2,CASSFLAGVTETQYF,TGCGCCAGCAGCTTCCTAGCGGGAGTTACTGAGACCCAGTACTTC
TRBJ1-1,TRBV2,.,13,TRBD1,CASRRTGEGEAFF,TGTGCCAGCAGACGGACAGGGGAAGGAGAAGCTTTCTTT
TRBJ1-2,TRBV18,.,14,TRBD1,CASSPDRVSYGYTF,TGTGCCAGCTCACCGGACAGGGTTTCCTATGGCTACACCTTC
TRBJ2-4,TRBV19,.,17,TRBD1,CASSMARQGWAKNIQYF,TGTGCCAGTAGTATGGCCCGACAGGGGTGGGCCAAAAACATTCAGTACTTC
TRBJ1-3,TRBV7-2,.,15,.,CASSSAGLAGNTIYF,TGTGCCAGCAGCTCCGCGGGGCTCGCCGGAAACACCATATATTTT
TRBJ2-3,TRBV7-3,.,21,TRBD2,CASSLNNPGRAPSAAGDTQYF,TGTGCCAGCAGCCTGAATAACCCCGGGAGGGCCCCCTCCGCCGCAGGAGATACGCAGTATTTT
TRBJ2-2,TRBV2,.,14,.,CASSVGAGTGELFF,TGTGCCAGCAGTGTCGGGGCGGGGACCGGGGAGCTGTTTTTT
TRBJ2-6,TRBV28,.,17,TRBD1,CASSIPQGQSGANVLTF,TGTGCCAGCAGTATCCCACAGGGGCAGAGTGGGGCCAACGTCCTGACTTTC
TRBJ2-1,TRBV9,.,18,TRBD2,CASSPRPVAGSSYNEQFF,TGTGCCAGCAGCCCTCGGCCCGTAGCGGGAAGCTCCTACAATGAGCAGTTCTTC
TRBJ2-1,TRBV28,once,16,TRBD2,CASSLALAGGPNEQFF,TGTGCCAGCAGTTTAGCTTTGGCGGGAGGGCCGAATGAGCAGTTCTTC
TRBJ2-2,TRBV6-5,.,14,.,CASSYGGSTGELFF,TGTGCCAGCAGTTACGGCGGCAGCACCGGGGAGCTGTTTTTT